These T cell receptor beta chains were read from a single sample in a study of control samples from healthy donors and cancer patients. TCRdb's table, derived via immunoSEQ multiplex PCR, lists solely in-frame clones and lacks some. Seen here are over 80,000 clones, around 81% observed once, and the top ten hold 15% to 20%. The specimen was blood. All receptors come from a man aged 25-45 years in good health. The CDR3 runs from the conserved cysteine through the conserved F or W. A D gene is named only where the DNA matches it firmly. Not every row has a clone size; where given, it reads once, few, many or a size class.

cdr3_nt	cdr3_aa	v_call	j_call	clone_size	d_call
TGTGCCAGCAGCGTTGGGGCCTCCTACGAGCAGTACTTC	CASSVGASYEQYF	TRBV9	TRBJ2-7	few	.
TGTGCCAGCAGCACCGGATACACAACAGATACGCAGTATTTT	CASSTGYTTDTQYF	TRBV11-2	TRBJ2-3	.	.
TGTGCCAGCTATCTGAGACCCGGGGAGCTGTTTTTT	CASYLRPGELFF	TRBV2	TRBJ2-2	.	.
TGCGCCAGCAGCTTGACAGGGGGCTCCCACGAGCAGTACTTC	CASSLTGGSHEQYF	TRBV5-1	TRBJ2-7	.	TRBD1
TGTGCCAGCAGCGTAGAAGGTGGTCAAACACCCCTCCACTTT	CASSVEGGQTPLHF	TRBV9	TRBJ1-6	.	.
TGTGCCATCAGTGAGTCGCGGCCAGCAACTAATGAAAAACTGTTTTTT	CAISESRPATNEKLFF	TRBV10-3	TRBJ1-4	.	.
TGTGCCAGTAGTTGGGGGAGACTGAACACTGAAGCTTTCTTT	CASSWGRLNTEAFF	TRBV19	TRBJ1-1	.	.
TGTGCCAGCAGCGTTGGTGGGGGCGAGAACACTGAAGCTTTCTTT	CASSVGGGENTEAFF	TRBV9	TRBJ1-1	.	.
TGTGCCAGTAGCAACGGAAGACAGGGCAAATCACCCCTCCACTTT	CASSNGRQGKSPLHF	TRBV19	TRBJ1-6	.	TRBD1
TGTGCCAGCAGCCCCTGGGGGACGGCGTCGCGCACAGATACGCAGTATTTT	CASSPWGTASRTDTQYF	TRBV28	TRBJ2-3	.	.
TGCAGTGTAAAGAGGGGGCTTGAAGCTTTCTTT	CSVKRGLEAFF	TRBV20-1	TRBJ1-1	.	TRBD1
TGTGCCAGCAGCCAGCGGGGGTCCGGGGAGCTGTTTTTT	CASSQRGSGELFF	TRBV14	TRBJ2-2	once	TRBD2
TGTGCCAGCAGTTTCCCCGGGTCCAAAAACATTCAGTACTTC	CASSFPGSKNIQYF	TRBV28	TRBJ2-4	.	.
TGTGCCAGTAGTATCGGCAGGTATCCAGATACGCAGTATTTT	CASSIGRYPDTQYF	TRBV19	TRBJ2-3	once	.
TGTGCCAGCTCACCAGTGGGGGACTATGGCTACACCTTC	CASSPVGDYGYTF	TRBV18	TRBJ1-2	.	.
TGTGCCAGCAGTTCTTCCGGACAGGCAACCTACGAGCAGTACTTC	CASSSSGQATYEQYF	TRBV28	TRBJ2-7	.	TRBD1
TGTGCCAGCAGCTTAAATCCGGGGGCGCGAGAGCAGTTCTTC	CASSLNPGAREQFF	TRBV7-2	TRBJ2-1	.	.
TGTGCCAGCAGCTTGGACCAATCTGGTGAAAAACTGTTTTTT	CASSLDQSGEKLFF	TRBV5-5	TRBJ1-4	.	.
TGTGCCAGCAGTGACTCGGCATACGGGAACACTGAAGCTTTCTTT	CASSDSAYGNTEAFF	TRBV6-4	TRBJ1-1	.	.
TGTGCCAGCAGTTTATTCCAGGATAACTCTGGAAACACCATATATTTT	CASSLFQDNSGNTIYF	TRBV28	TRBJ1-3	few	.
TGTGCCTGGAAAAAAGGACGGGACATAGGAAACACCATATATTTT	CAWKKGRDIGNTIYF	TRBV30	TRBJ1-3	.	.
TGTGCCAGCAGCGAACAGGGGAGCGACACTGAAGCTTTCTTT	CASSEQGSDTEAFF	TRBV9	TRBJ1-1	.	TRBD1
TGTGCCAGCAGCCCGAACAGGGGGCGGGTAGGGAACACTGAAGCTTTCTTT	CASSPNRGRVGNTEAFF	TRBV14	TRBJ1-1	.	TRBD1
TGTGCCAGCAGCTTAGGTCGCGGGGGACCCACAGATACGCAGTATTTT	CASSLGRGGPTDTQYF	TRBV7-2	TRBJ2-3	.	TRBD2
TGTGCCATCAGTGAGGAGGCGGCTTATAATTCACCCCTCCACTTT	CAISEEAAYNSPLHF	TRBV10-3	TRBJ1-6	.	.
TGTGCCAGCAGCTTAGATGTGGGAGGCACCATATATTTT	CASSLDVGGTIYF	TRBV7-2	TRBJ1-3	.	.
TGTGCCAGCAGCCCCGAAGCAAGCACAGATACGCAGTATTTT	CASSPEASTDTQYF	TRBV5-4	TRBJ2-3	.	.
TGTGCCACCAGTGGGGCAGGAGGGGGCTACACCTTC	CATSGAGGGYTF	TRBV24-1	TRBJ1-2	.	.
TGTGCCAGTAGTATTAGCGGACGGGGAGGGGAGGGAAACACCATATATTTT	CASSISGRGGEGNTIYF	TRBV19	TRBJ1-3	.	.
TGCGCCAGCAGCTTGTTGGGGGCAAGGAACACTGAAGCTTTCTTT	CASSLLGARNTEAFF	TRBV5-1	TRBJ1-1	once	.
TGTGCCAGCAGTTTGGGCCAGATAAACACTGAAGCTTTCTTT	CASSLGQINTEAFF	TRBV27	TRBJ1-1	once	.
TGTGCCTGGAGAATCGACAGTCAAGGGGAGCAGTACTTC	CAWRIDSQGEQYF	TRBV30	TRBJ2-7	.	.
TGTGCCAGCAGTTACTCGACAGGGTTCAATGAGCAGTTCTTC	CASSYSTGFNEQFF	TRBV27	TRBJ2-1	.	TRBD1
TGTGCCAGCAGAGACAGGACAGGGTTAGAAAAACTGTTTTTT	CASRDRTGLEKLFF	TRBV2	TRBJ1-4	few	TRBD1
TGTGCCAGCAGCCCCGGAAGGGCGGAAGAGCAGTACTTC	CASSPGRAEEQYF	TRBV7-3	TRBJ2-7	.	.
TGTGCCAGCAGATCCTTGGGGGGGGGCCAGCCCCAGCATTTT	CASRSLGGGQPQHF	TRBV27	TRBJ1-5	.	.
TGTGCCAGCAGCTATCCGGACAGGGGAGGCTACACCTTC	CASSYPDRGGYTF	TRBV7-9	TRBJ1-2	few	TRBD1